Described below is a single TCR beta chain sequence and its context. Its antigen is undetermined. The data stem from a study of a mutant IDH1 vaccine in newly diagnosed glioma. Study outcomes and limitations: Apparently unrelated to pseudoprogression were changes in the top peripheral T cell clonotypes.

Noted time point: baseline, week 1 (first vaccination visit). Treatment specified: pre-vaccination baseline after standard-of-care therapy. Clones were sequenced by immunoSEQ multiplex PCR, and TCRdb holds only the in-frame ones, with some missing. The data show about 69,000 clones, approximately 83% seen once. The CDR3 is 14 amino acids. The V gene lost 4 bases and the J gene lost 8 bases, with 16 bases spanning the gap. The germline CDR1 and CDR2 sequences are SGHRS and YFSETQ. Sample: PBMCs, taken from a glioma patient treated with radiotherapy, temozolomide or both. The receptor was derived from a young man with glioma. The J gene is TRBJ2-1, the V gene TRBV5-1, with no clear D. The CDR3 reads CASSQQLLGYEQFF. The CDR3 nucleotides read TGCGCCAGCAGCCAGCAGCTTTTGGGCTATGAGCAGTTCTTC.